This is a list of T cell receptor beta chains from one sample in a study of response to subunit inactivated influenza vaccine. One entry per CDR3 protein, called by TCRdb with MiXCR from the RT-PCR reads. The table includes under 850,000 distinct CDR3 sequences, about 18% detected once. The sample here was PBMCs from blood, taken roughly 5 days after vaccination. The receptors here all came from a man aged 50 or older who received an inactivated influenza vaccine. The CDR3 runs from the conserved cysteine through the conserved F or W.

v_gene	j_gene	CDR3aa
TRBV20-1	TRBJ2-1	CSARDVAGVSDEQFF
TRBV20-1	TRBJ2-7	CSARGRDFSYEQYF
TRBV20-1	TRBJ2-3	CSARDLRAGGLDTQYF
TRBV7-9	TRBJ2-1	CASRPQWGVSYNEQFF
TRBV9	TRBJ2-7	CASSAGGGQGNYEQYF
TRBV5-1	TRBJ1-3	CASSLAGTEPGNTIYF
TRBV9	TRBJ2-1	CASSVAASGVRWQFF
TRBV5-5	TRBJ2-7	CASSWGQVSYEQYF
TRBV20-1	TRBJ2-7	CSARETSRRYEQYF
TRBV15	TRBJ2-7	CATSRDLARVEQYF
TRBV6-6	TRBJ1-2	CASRRDGLYGYTF
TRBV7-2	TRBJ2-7	CASSLWALAGEQYF
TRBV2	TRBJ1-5	CASHGARSSNQPQHF
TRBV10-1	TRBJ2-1	CASSALGGSYNEQFF
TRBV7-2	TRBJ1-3	CASSLAGMGNTIYF
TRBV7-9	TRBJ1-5	CASSLASFGQPQHF
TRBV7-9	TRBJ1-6	CASSSGVWSSPLHF
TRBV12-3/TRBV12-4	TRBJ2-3	CASSLFGQVTDTQYF
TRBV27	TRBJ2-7	CASSSIYSGLAHEQYF
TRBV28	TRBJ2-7	CASRGLSGLYEQYF
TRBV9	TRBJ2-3	CASSVATTDTQYF
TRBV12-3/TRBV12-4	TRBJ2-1	CASSPGEGSYNEQFF
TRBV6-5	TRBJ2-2	CASSYPEPGGELFF
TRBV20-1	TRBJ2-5	CSARTGGPQETQYF
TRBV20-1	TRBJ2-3	CSGAVRDRGTDTQYF
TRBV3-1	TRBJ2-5	CASSQDGTGETQYF
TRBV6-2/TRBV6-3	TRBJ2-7	CASRTKRTGRGYEQYF
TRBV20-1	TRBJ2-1	CSALTSGSLSAQFF
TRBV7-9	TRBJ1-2	CASSAELSYGYTF
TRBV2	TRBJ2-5	CASKRDVSPETQYF
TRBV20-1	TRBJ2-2	CSARDWLVGELFF
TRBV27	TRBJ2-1	CASSIAGGYYNEQFF
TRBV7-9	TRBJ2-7	CASSRTSGSNEQYF
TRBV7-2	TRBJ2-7	CASSLGGRVHEQYF
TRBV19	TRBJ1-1	CASKGGLPEAFF